This TCR beta chain was retrieved from a study of T cell responses to AZD1222 COVID-19 vaccine. General study points: Among spike-specific TCRs, nearly half reportedly target unmutated variant regions. There were repertoire samples only from the period after the peak T cell response. White British people made up most donors, females outnumbered males, and clonal diversity was possibly underestimated.

The method was immunoSEQ multiplex PCR; TCRdb's version includes in-frame clones alone and lacks a portion of them. The sample includes roughly 80,000 clones, 90% of them seen just once. About this clone: Its specificity is unknown.

This CDR3 comprises 13 residues. Germline V gene lookup returns CDR1 MDHEN and CDR2 SYDVKM. The V gene end was trimmed by 6 bases and the J gene end by 9 bases; junction bases not matched to a gene: 8. Second doses were pooled across both intervals (about 4 or about 12 weeks). Sequenced here: peripheral blood, sampled 28 days after the second AZD1222 dose. The receptor was isolated from an adult who received the AZD1222 COVID-19 vaccine. The chain employs TRBV28 and TRBJ1-5; 7 positions agree with TRBD1. The CDR3 here is CASSDRVGRPQHF. Written as DNA, the CDR3 is TGTGCCAGCAGCGACAGGGTGGGGAGGCCCCAGCATTTT.